One sample yielded the 5 T cell receptor beta chains listed below, sequenced in a study of T cell changes during pregnancy in multiple sclerosis (dated by TCRdb to about 2019). The library relied on the immunoSEQ multiplex PCR assay. The source is immuneACCESS, and TCRdb retained only in-frame sequences with V and J called. Part of the clones is not carried over; for the studies checked, unresolved V genes explain less than half of this, and the remainder is unexplained. The sample yields 95,000 to 100,000 clones; approximately 92% were counted once. In total, the top ten clones hold around 3.1% of the sample. The sample consisted of peripheral blood, taken in the second trimester of pregnancy. These receptors were collected from a female donor with multiple sclerosis, enrolled in a pregnancy study.

This chain uses TRBV5-1 with TRBJ2-7, with D possibly matching TRBD2 (5 bases). This CDR3 comprises 18 residues. In germline, CDR1 is SGHRS, CDR2 YFSETQ. Trimming took off 2 bases at V and 3 bases at J, with 24 bases between the two ends. Here the CDR3 reads CASSFGIMTVTKNYEQYF. The CDR3 DNA reads as TGCGCCAGCAGCTTCGGCATAATGACCGTGACTAAAAACTACGAGCAGTACTTC.

This clone occurred once. The V call is TRBV5-1, the J call TRBJ1-4; D possibly corresponds to TRBD1 (5 bases). V lost 3 bases and J lost 9, with 18 bases in between. This CDR3 spans 15 amino acids. Looked up from germline, CDR1 is SGHRS and CDR2 is YFSETQ. DNA of the CDR3: TGCGCCAGCAGCTCCACTCTTGGTCAGGGAAAAAAACTGTTTTTT. This encodes CASSSTLGQGKKLFF. The full variable domain, rest sourced from reference TRBV5-1 and TRBJ1-4, is KAGVTQTPRYLIKTRGQQVTLSCSPISGHRSVSWYQQTPGQGLQFLFEYFSETQRNKGNFPGRFSGRQFSNSRSEMNVSTLELGDSALYLCASSSTLGQGKKLFFGSGTQLSVL.

The rearrangement uses TRBV28 and TRBJ2-7; unclear D gene. Between the trimmed V and J ends, which lost 4 bases and 2 bases, there was a span of 12 bases. The germline V gene encodes CDR1 MDHEN and CDR2 SYDVKM. This CDR3 has 14 amino acids. CDR3 nucleotides: TGTGCCAGCAGTTCCAGCGACTTTCCCTACGAGCAGTACTTC. Its translation is CASSSSDFPYEQYF.

The J gene is TRBJ2-7, the V gene TRBV5-1; 12 nucleotides match TRBD2. The V segment lost 0 bases and the J segment 0 bases; nucleotides outside the gene matches: 4. Germline assignment: CDR1 SGHRS and CDR2 YFSETQ. This CDR3 has 17 residues. CDR3 loop: CASSLGLAGESSYEQYF. DNA of the CDR3: TGCGCCAGCAGCTTGGGACTAGCGGGGGAGAGCTCCTACGAGCAGTACTTC.

The CDR3 DNA sequence: TGTGCCAGCAGCCCCCCCGGACTAGCGAACACCGGGGAGCTGTTTTTT. Its protein is CASSPPGLANTGELFF. This sequence joins TRBV7-9 and TRBJ2-2; 7 bases match TRBD2. CDR1 is SEHNR, CDR2 FQNEAQ, per germline (reference sequence). Trimming cost V 5 bases and J 0 bases; bases outside gene matches: 6. The CDR3 consists of 16 residues. The full variable domain, rest sourced from reference TRBV7-9 and TRBJ2-2, is DTGVSQNPRHKITKRGQNVTFRCDPISEHNRLYWYRQTLGQGPEFLTYFQNEAQLEKSRLLSDRFSAERPKGSFSTLEIQRTEQGDSAMYLCASSPPGLANTGELFFGEGSRLTVL.